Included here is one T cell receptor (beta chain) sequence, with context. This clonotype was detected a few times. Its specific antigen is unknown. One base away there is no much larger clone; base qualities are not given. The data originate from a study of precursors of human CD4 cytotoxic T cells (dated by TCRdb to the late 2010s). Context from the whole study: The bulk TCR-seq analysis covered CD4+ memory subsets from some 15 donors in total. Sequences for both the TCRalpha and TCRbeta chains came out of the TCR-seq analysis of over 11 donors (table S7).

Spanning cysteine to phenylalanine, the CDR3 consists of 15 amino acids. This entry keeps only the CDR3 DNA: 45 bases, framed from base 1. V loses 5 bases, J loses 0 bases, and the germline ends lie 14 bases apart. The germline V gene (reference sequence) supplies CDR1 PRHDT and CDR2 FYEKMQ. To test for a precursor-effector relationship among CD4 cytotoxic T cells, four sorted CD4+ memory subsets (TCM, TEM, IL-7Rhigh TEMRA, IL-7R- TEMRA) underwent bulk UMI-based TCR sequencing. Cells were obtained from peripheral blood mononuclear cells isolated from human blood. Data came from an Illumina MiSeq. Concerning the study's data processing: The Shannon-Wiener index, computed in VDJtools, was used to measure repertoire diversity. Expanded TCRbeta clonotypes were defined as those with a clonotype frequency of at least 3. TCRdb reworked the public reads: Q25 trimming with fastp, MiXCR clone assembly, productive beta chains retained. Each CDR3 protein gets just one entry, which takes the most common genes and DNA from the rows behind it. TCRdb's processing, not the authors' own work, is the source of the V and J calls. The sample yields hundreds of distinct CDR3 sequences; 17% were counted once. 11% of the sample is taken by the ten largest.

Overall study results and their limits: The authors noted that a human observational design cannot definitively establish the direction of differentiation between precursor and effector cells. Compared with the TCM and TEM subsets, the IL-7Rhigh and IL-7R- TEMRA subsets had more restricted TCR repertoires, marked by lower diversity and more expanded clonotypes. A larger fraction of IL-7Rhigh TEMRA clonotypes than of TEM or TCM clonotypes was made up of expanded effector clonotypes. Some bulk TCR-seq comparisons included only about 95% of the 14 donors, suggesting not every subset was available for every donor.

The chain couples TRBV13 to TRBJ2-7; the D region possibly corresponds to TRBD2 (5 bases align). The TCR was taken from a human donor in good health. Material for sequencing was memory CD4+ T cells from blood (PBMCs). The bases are TGTGCCAGCAGCCCAAGCGGCGTCTTCTCCTACGAGCAGTACTTC. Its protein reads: CASSPSGVFSYEQYF.